This T cell receptor (beta chain) was captured by sequencing in a study of HIV-infected patients and healthy controls (dated by TCRdb to between 2012 and 2015). Libraries were built with 5' RACE. TCRdb shows the sequencer as Illumina MiSeq. TCRdb reprocessing: public reads trimmed at Q25 with fastp, clones called with MiXCR, in-frame beta chains kept. Rows merge per CDR3 protein into single entries with the most common DNA and genes. The sample table records some 67,000 distinct CDR3 sequences; approximately 15% of these occur just once. The ten most abundant clones make up approximately 5.4% of the sample. This clonotype appeared a single time. Its antigen is not yet known. No base quality information exists; no much larger clone differs at one position. One read gives only weak evidence. From a lookup of the germline V gene, CDR1 and CDR2 are SGHDT and YYEEEE. The junction shows trimming of 0 bases on V and 2 bases on J, plus 14 bases between the germline ends. Reading from cysteine to phenylalanine, the CDR3 counts 16 amino acids. Of the read, only the CDR3 DNA is kept; its 48 bases are in frame from base 1.

The rearrangement combines TRBV5-6 with TRBJ1-1; D gene: possibly TRBD1, on 5 matching bases. This TCR was recovered from a human donor in good health. Sequencing input: CD4+ T cells from blood. The CDR3 here reads CASSLELTGRNTEAFF. The DNA sequence follows: TGTGCCAGCAGCTTGGAATTAACAGGCAGAAACACTGAAGCTTTCTTT.